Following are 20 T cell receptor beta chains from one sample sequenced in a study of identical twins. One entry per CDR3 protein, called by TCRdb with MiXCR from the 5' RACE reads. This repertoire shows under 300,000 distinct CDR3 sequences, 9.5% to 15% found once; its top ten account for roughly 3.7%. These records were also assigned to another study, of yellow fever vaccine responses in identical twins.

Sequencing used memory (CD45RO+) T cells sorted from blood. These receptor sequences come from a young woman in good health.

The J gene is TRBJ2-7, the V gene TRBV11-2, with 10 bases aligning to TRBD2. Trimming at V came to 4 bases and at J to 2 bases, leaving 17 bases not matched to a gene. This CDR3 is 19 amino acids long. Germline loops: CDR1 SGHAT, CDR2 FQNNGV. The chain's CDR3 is CASSYLSGRAGRNPYEQYF. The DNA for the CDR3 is TGTGCCAGCAGCTATTTAAGCGGGAGGGCGGGCCGGAACCCCTACGAGCAGTACTTC.

CDR3 bases: TGTGCCAGTAGCCGCCGACTAGCGGGAGGGAACACCGGGGAGCTGTTTTTT. Translating it yields CASSRRLAGGNTGELFF. The rearrangement joins TRBV19 to TRBJ2-2, with 13 bases lining up with TRBD2. Germline CDR1 LNHDA, CDR2 SQIVND (reference sequence). V gave up 6 bases and J gave up 1 base; unmatched junction bases: 5. This CDR3 is built from 17 residues.

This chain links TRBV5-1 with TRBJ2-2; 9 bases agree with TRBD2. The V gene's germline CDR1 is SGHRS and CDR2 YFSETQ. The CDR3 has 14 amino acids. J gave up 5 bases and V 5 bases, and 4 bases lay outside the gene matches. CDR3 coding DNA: TGCGCCAGCAGGGCTAGCGGGACAACCGGGGAGCTGTTTTTT. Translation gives CASRASGTTGELFF. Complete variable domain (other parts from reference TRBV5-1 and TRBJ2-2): KAGVTQTPRYLIKTRGQQVTLSCSPISGHRSVSWYQQTPGQGLQFLFEYFSETQRNKGNFPGRFSGRQFSNSRSEMNVSTLELGDSALYLCASRASGTTGELFFGEGSRLTVL.

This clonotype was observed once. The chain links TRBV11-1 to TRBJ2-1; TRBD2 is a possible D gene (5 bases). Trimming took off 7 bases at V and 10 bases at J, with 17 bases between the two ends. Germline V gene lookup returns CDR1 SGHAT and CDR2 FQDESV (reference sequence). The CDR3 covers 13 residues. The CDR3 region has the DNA TGTGCCAGCACCCTCGGGATTAGCGTGGAGCAGTTCTTC. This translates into CASTLGISVEQFF.

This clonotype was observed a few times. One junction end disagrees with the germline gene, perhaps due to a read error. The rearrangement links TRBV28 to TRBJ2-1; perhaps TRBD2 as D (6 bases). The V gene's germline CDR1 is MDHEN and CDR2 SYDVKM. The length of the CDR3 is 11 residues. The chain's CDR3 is CASSRTGLPSF. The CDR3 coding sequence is TGTGCCAGCAGTCGGACGGGACTCCCGTCCTTC.

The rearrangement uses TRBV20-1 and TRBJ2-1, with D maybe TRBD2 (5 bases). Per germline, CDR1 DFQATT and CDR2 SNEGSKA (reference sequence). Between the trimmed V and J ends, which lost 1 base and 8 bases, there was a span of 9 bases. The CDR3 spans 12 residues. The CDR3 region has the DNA TGCAGTGCTAGAGCCGTTAGCGATGAGCAGTTCTTC. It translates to CSARAVSDEQFF.

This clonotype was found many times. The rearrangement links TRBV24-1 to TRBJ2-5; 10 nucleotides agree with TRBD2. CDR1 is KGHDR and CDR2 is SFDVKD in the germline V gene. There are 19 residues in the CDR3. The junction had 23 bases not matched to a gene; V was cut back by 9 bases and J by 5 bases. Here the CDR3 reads CATETMGPSGSPHRETQYF. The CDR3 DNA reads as TGTGCCACCGAAACCATGGGGCCTAGCGGGAGCCCCCACAGGGAGACCCAGTACTTC.

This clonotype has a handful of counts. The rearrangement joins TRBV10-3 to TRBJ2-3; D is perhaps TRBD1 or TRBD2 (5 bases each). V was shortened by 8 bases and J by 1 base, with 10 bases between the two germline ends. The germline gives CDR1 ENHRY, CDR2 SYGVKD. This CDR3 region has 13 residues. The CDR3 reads CAIGGGGTDTQYF. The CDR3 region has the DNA TGTGCCATCGGGGGTGGTGGCACAGATACGCAGTATTTT.

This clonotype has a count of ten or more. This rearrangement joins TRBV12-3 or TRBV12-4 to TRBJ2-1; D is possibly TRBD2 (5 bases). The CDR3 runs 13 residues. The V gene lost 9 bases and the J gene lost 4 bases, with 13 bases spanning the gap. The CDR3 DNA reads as TGTGCCAGTTCTTTAAGGGAGTACAATGAGCAGTTCTTC. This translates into CASSLREYNEQFF.

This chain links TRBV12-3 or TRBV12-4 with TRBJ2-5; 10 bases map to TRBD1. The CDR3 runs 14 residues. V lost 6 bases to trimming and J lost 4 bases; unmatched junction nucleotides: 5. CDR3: CASRSTGGSETQYF. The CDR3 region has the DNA TGTGCCAGCAGATCGACAGGGGGCTCAGAGACCCAGTACTTC.

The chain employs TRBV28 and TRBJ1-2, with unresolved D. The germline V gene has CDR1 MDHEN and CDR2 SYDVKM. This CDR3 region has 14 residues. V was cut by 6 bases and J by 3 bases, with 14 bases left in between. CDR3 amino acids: CASSLGWSDYGYTF. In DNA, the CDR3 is TGTGCCAGCAGCCTAGGGTGGAGCGACTATGGCTACACCTTC.

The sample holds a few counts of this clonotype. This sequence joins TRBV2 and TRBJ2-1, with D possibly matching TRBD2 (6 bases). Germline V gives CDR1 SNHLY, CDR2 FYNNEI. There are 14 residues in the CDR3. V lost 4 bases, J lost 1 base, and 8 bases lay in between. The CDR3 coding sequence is TGTGCCAGCAGTGGCGGGAAGTCCTACAATGAGCAGTTCTTC. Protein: CASSGGKSYNEQFF.

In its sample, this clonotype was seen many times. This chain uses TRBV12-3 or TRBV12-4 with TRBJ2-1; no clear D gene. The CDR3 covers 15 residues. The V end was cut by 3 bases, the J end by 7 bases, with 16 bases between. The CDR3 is CASSFRVSSQNEQFF. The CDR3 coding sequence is TGTGCCAGCAGTTTCCGGGTTTCCTCGCAGAATGAGCAGTTCTTC.

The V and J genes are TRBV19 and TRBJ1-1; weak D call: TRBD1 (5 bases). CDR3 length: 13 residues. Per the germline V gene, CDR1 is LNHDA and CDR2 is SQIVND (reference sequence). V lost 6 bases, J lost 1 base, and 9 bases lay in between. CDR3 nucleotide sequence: TGTGCCAGTAGCGAGACAGAGAACACTGAAGCTTTCTTT. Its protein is CASSETENTEAFF.

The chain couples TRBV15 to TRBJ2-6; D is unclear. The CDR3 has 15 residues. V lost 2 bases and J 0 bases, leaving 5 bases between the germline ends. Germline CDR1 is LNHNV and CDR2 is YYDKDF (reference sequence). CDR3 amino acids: CATSRRASGANVLTF. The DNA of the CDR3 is TGTGCCACCAGCAGACGGGCCTCTGGGGCCAACGTCCTGACTTTC.

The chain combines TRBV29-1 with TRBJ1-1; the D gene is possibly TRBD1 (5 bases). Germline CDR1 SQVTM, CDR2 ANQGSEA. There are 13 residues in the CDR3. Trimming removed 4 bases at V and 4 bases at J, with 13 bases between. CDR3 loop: CSVVRGVSTEAFF. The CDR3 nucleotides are TGCAGCGTTGTCAGAGGGGTGTCCACTGAAGCTTTCTTT.

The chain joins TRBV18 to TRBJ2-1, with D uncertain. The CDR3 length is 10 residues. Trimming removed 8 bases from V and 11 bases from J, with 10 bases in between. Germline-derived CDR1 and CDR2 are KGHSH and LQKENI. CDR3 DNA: TGTGCCAGCAAACTCGAAAAGCAGTTCTTC. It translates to CASKLEKQFF.

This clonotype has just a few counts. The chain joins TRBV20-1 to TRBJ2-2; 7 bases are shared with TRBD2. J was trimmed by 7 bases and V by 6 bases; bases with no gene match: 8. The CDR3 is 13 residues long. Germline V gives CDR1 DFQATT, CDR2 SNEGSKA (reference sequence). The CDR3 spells CSANALASGELFF. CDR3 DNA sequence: TGCAGTGCCAACGCACTAGCGAGCGGGGAGCTGTTTTTT.

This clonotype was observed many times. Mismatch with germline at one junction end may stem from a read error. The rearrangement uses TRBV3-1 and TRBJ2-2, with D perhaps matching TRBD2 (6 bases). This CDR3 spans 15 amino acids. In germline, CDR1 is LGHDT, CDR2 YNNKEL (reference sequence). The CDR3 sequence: CASSQAGAKTGELFF. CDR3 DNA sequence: TGTGCCAGCAGCCAAGCGGGAGCGAAAACCGGGGAGCTGTTTTTT.

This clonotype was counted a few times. The CDR3 DNA follows: TGTGCCAGCAGCGCAAGTATAGGGACTAGCGGGAGGCCCACCTCCTACAATGAGCAGTTCTTC. It translates to CASSASIGTSGRPTSYNEQFF. The chain joins TRBV11-1 to TRBJ2-1; 15 bases are a match to TRBD2. Trimming took 5 bases from V and 0 from J; bases not matched to a gene: 14. Looked up from germline, CDR1 is SGHAT and CDR2 is FQDESV (reference sequence). The CDR3 consists of 21 residues.